The text below deals with one TCR beta chain. The clone's antigen remains unknown. No much larger clone is present one base from it, and per-base qualities are unavailable. The sample holds other DNA sequences that translate to the same CDR3. Libraries were prepared through the immunoSEQ multiplex PCR assay. Held by TCRdb, this immuneACCESS table contains in-frame sequences only and omits some clones. Under half of the omission traces to an unresolved V gene where checked; the cause of the rest is unknown. This sample has 55,000 or so clones in its table, and approximately 80% of those were observed once. Over 6% of the sample is taken by the ten largest. This sample is part of a study of radiotherapy plus CTLA-4 blockade in lung cancer (dated by TCRdb to 2017 to 2018). About the study as a whole: Objective responses were observed in 18% of enrolled patients, and disease control was achieved in approximately 29%.

V trim: 2 bases; J trim: 3 bases; unmatched bases: 10. Inclusive of the bounding cysteine and phenylalanine, the CDR3 is 18 residues long. Only the CDR3 DNA stays, 54 bases, in frame from base 1. The CDR1 and CDR2 encoded by the germline V gene are SGHRS and YFSETQ. Results and caveats for the whole study, not just this receptor: After treatment with radiotherapy and ipilimumab, TCR clones that originated in tumors expanded in peripheral blood. The strongest predictors of response were reported to be early dynamic shifts in blood T cell clones along with a rise in serum interferon-beta following radiation.

Focal radiation therapy combined with CTLA-4 blockade (ipilimumab) was tested in patients with chemo-refractory metastatic non-small-cell lung cancer. The source is a human donor with non-small cell lung cancer whose response to radiotherapy plus ipilimumab could not be evaluated. Recombination joined TRBV5-1 with TRBJ2-2; TRBD2 aligns with 10 central bases. The sequenced sample was peripheral blood, obtained from a patient treated with radiotherapy plus ipilimumab. The CDR3 is CASSFKSGGARYTGELFF. The DNA reads as follows: TGCGCCAGCAGCTTTAAGAGCGGGGGGGCCCGTTACACCGGGGAGCTGTTTTTT.